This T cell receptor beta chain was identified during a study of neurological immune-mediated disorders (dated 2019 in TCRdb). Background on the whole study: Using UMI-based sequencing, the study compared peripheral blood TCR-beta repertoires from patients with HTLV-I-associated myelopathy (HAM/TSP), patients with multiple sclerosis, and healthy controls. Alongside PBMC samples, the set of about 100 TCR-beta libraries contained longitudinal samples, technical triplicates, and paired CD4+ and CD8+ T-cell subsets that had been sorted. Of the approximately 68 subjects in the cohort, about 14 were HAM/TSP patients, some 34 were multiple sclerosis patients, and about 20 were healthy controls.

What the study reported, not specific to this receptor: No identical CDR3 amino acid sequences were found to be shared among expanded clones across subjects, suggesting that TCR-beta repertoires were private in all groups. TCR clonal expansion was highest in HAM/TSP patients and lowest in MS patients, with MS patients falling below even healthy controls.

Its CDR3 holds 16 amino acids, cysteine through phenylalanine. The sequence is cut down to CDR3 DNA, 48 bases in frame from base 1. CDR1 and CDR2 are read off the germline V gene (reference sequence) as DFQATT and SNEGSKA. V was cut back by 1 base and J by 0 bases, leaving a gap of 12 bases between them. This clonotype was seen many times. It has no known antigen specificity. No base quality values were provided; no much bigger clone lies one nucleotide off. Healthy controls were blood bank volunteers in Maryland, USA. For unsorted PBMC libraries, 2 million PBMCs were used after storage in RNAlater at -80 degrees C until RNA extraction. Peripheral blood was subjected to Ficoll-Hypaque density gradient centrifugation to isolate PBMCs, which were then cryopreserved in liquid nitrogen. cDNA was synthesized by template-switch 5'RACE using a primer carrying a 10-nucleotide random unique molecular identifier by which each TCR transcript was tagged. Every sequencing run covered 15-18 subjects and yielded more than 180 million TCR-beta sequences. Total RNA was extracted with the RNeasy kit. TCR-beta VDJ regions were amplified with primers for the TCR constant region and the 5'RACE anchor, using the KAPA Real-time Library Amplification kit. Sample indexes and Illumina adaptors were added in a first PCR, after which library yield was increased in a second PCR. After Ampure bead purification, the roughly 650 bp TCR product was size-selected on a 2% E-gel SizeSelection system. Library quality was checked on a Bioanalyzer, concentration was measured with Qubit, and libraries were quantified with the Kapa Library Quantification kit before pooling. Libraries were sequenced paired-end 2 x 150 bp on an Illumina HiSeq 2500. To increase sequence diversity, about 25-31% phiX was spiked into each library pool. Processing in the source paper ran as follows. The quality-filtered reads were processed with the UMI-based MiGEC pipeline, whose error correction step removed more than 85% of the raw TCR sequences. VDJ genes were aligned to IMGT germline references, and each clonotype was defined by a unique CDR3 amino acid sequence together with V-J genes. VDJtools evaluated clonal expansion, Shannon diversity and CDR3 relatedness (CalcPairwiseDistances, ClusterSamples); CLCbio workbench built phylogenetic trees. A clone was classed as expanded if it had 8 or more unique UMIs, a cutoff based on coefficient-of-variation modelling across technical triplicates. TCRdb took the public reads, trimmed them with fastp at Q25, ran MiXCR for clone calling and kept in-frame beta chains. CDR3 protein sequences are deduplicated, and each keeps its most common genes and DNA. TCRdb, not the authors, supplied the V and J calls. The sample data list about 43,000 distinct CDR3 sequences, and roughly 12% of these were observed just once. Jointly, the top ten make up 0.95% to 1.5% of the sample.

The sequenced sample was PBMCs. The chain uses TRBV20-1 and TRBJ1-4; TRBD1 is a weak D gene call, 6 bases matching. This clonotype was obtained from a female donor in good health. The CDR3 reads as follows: CSARGGPTATNEKLFF. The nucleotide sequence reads TGCAGTGCTAGAGGGGGGCCCACTGCAACTAATGAAAAACTGTTTTTT.